This TCR beta chain was recovered during a study of T cells after yellow fever vaccination. Whole-study results and caveats: Overlap between CD4 and CD8 compartments was detected for a small share of clonotypes.

This CDR3 has 13 amino acids. Germline CDR1 MNHEY, CDR2 SVGAGI. V lost 4 bases and J lost 7, with 13 bases in between. TCRdb reprocessed the 5' RACE reads via MiXCR and lists one record per CDR3 protein. The data contain 160,000 or so distinct CDR3 sequences, about 7% of them singletons. For this clonotype: Its antigen remains unidentified.

J is TRBJ1-2 and V is TRBV6-5; TRBD1 is a possible D gene (5 bases). The TCR originated in a young man who received the YFV17D yellow fever vaccine. Sequenced here: CD4+ T cells sorted from PBMCs, sampled about 5 days after the first yellow fever vaccination. The CDR3 coding sequence is TGTGCCAGCAGTTTTAAGGGGCTCCTTGGCTACACCTTC. This translates into CASSFKGLLGYTF.